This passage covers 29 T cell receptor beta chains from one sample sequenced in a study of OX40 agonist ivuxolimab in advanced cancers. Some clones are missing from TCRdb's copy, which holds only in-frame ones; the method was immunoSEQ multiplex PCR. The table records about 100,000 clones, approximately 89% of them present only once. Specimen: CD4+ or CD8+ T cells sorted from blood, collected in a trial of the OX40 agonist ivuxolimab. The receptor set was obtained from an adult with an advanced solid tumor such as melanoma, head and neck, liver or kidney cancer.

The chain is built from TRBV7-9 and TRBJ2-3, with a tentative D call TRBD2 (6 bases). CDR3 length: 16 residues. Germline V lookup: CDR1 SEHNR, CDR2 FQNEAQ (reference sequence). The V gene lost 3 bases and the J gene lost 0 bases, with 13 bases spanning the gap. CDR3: CASSFGGSASTDTQYF. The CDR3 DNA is TGTGCCAGCAGCTTTGGGGGGTCCGCTAGCACAGATACGCAGTATTTT.

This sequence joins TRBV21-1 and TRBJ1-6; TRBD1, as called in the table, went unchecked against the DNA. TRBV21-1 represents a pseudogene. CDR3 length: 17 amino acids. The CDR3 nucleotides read TGTGCCAGCAGCAAAAAGTGGGAGGACAGGAAAAATTCACCCCTCCACTTT. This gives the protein CASSKKWEDRKNSPLHF.

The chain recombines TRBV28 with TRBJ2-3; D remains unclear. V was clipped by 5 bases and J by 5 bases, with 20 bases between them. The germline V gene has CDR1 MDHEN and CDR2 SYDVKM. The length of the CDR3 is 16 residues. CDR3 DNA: TGTGCCAGCAGTCTCCTTGACCGACGCACAGTAGATACGCAGTATTTT. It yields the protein CASSLLDRRTVDTQYF.

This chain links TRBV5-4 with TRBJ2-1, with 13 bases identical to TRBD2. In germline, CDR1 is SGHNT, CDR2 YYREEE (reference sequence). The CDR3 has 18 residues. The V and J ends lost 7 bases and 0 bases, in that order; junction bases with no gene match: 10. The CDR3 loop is CASGRLAGGRGSYNEQFF. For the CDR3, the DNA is TGTGCCAGCGGTAGACTAGCGGGAGGCCGAGGCTCCTACAATGAGCAGTTCTTC.

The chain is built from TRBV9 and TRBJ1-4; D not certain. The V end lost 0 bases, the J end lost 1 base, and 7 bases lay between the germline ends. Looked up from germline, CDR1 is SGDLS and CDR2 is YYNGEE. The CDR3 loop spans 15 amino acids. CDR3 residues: CASSVGGRTNEKLFF. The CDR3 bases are TGTGCCAGCAGCGTAGGTGGGCGAACTAATGAAAAACTGTTTTTT.

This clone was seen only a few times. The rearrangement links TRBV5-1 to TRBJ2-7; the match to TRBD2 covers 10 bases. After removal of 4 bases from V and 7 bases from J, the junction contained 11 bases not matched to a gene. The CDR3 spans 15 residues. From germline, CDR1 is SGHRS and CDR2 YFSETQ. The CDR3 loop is CASSPSAGGPEEQYF. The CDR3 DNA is TGCGCCAGCAGCCCCTCAGCGGGAGGGCCGGAAGAGCAGTACTTC. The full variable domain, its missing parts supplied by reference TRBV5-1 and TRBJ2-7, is KAGVTQTPRYLIKTRGQQVTLSCSPISGHRSVSWYQQTPGQGLQFLFEYFSETQRNKGNFPGRFSGRQFSNSRSEMNVSTLELGDSALYLCASSPSAGGPEEQYFGPGTRLTVT.

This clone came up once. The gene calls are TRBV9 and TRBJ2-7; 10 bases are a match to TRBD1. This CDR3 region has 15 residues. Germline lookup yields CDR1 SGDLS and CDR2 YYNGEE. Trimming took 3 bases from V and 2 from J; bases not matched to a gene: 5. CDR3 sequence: CASSEGQGHTYEQYF. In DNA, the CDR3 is TGTGCCAGCAGCGAGGGACAGGGGCATACCTACGAGCAGTACTTC.

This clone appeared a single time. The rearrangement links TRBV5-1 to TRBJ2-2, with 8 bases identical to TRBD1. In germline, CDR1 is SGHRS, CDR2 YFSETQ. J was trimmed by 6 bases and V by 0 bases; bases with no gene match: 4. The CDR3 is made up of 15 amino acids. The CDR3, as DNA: TGCGCCAGCAGCTTGGGGACAGGGTTTGCCGGGGAGCTGTTTTTT. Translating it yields CASSLGTGFAGELFF.

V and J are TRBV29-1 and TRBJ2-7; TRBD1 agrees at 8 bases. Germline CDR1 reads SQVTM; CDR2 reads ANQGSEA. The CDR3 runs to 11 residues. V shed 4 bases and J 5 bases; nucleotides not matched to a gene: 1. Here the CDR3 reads CSVGQGHEQYF. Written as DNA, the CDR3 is TGCAGCGTTGGACAGGGGCACGAGCAGTACTTC.

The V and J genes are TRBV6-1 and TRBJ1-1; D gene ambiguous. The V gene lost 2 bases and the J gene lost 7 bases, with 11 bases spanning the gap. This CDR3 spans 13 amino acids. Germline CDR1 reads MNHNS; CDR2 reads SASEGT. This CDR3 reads CASSESGRNEAFF. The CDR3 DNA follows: TGTGCCAGCAGTGAATCCGGGAGGAATGAAGCTTTCTTT.

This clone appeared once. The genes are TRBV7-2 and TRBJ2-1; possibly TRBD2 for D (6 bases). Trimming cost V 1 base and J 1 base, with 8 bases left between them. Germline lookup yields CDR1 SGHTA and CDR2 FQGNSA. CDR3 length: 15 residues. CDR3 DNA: TGTGCCAGCAGCTTAGTTGCGGGGTCCTACAATGAGCAGTTCTTC. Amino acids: CASSLVAGSYNEQFF.

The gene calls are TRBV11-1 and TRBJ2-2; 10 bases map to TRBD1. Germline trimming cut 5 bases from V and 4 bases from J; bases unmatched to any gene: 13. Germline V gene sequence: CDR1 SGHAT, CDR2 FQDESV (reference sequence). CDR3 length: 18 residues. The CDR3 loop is CASSRGRTGGPGTGELFF. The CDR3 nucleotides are TGTGCCAGCAGCCGGGGGAGGACAGGGGGACCGGGCACCGGGGAGCTGTTTTTT.

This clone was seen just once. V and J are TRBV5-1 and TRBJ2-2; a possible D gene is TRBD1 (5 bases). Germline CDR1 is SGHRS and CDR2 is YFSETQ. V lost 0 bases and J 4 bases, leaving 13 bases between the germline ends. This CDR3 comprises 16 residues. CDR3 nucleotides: TGCGCCAGCAGCTTGGATCCAGGGTCGAGCACCGGGGAGCTGTTTTTT. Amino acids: CASSLDPGSSTGELFF. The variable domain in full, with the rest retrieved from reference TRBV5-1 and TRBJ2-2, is KAGVTQTPRYLIKTRGQQVTLSCSPISGHRSVSWYQQTPGQGLQFLFEYFSETQRNKGNFPGRFSGRQFSNSRSEMNVSTLELGDSALYLCASSLDPGSSTGELFFGEGSRLTVL.

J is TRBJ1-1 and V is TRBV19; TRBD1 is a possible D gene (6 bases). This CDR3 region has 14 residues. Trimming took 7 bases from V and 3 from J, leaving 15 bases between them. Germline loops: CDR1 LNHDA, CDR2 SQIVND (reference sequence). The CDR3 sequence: CASTPGGGDTEAFF. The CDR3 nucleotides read TGTGCCAGTACCCCTGGGGGCGGTGACACTGAAGCTTTCTTT.

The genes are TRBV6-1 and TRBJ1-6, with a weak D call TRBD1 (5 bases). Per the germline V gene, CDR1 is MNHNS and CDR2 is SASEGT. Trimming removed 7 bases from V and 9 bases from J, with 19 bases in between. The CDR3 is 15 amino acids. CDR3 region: CASTLKGGVSSPLHF. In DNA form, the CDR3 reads TGTGCCAGCACCCTCAAGGGAGGGGTAAGTTCACCCCTCCACTTT.

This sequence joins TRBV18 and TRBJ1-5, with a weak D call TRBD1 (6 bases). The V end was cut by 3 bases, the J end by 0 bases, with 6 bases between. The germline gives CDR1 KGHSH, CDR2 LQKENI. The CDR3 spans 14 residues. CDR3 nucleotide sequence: TGTGCCAGCTCACCGGACAGTAGCAATCAGCCCCAGCATTTT. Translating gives CASSPDSSNQPQHF.

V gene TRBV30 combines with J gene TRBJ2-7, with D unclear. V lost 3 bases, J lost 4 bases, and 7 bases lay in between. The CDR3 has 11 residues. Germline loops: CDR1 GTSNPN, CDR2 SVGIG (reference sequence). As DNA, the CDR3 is TGTGCCTGGAGCCAAAAGTACGAGCAGTACTTC. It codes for CAWSQKYEQYF.

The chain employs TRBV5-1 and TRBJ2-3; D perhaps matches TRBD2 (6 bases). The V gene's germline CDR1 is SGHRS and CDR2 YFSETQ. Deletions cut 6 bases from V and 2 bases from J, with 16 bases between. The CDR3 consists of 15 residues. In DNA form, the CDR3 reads TGCGCCAGCACCCGGTCGGCGGGGTCCACAGATACGCAGTATTTT. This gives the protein CASTRSAGSTDTQYF.

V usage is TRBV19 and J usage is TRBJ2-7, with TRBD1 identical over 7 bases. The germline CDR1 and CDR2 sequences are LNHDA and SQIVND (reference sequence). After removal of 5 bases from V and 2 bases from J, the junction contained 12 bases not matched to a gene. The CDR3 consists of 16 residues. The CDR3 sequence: CASSQSSGTVTYEQYF. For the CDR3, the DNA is TGTGCCAGTAGTCAATCATCCGGGACAGTAACCTACGAGCAGTACTTC.

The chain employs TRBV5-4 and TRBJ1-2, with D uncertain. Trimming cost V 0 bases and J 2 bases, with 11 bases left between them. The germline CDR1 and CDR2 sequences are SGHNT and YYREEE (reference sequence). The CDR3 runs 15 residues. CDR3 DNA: TGTGCCAGCAGCTTGGACCCCGGGGTCAACTATGGCTACACCTTC. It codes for CASSLDPGVNYGYTF.

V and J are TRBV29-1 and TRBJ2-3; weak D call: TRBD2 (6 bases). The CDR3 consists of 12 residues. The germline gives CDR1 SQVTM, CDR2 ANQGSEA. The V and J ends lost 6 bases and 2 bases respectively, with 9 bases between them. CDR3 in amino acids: CSVGTFTDTQYF. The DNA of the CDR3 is TGCAGCGTAGGGACTTTCACAGATACGCAGTATTTT.

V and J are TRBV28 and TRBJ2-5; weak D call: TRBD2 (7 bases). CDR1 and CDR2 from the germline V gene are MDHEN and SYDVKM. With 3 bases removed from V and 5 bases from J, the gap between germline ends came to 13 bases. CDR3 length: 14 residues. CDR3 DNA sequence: TGTGCCAGCAGTTTCGGGGGGCTGCGGGAGACCCAGTACTTC. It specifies CASSFGGLRETQYF.

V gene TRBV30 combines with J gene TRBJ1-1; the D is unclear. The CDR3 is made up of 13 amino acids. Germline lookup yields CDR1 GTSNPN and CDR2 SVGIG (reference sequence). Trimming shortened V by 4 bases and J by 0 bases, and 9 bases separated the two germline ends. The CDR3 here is CAWTSMMNTEAFF. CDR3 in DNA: TGTGCCTGGACAAGTATGATGAACACTGAAGCTTTCTTT.

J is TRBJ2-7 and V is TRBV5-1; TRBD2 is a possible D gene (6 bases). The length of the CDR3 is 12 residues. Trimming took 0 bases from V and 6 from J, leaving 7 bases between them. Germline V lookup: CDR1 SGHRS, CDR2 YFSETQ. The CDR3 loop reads CASSLVEGEQYF. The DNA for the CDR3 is TGCGCCAGCAGCTTGGTGGAGGGCGAGCAGTACTTC.

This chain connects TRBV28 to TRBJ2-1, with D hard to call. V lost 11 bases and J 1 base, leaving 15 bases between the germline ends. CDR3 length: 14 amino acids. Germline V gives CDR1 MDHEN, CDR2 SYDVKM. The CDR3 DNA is TGTGCCGCCGGCTCACTCACGTCCTACAATGAGCAGTTCTTC. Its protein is CAAGSLTSYNEQFF.

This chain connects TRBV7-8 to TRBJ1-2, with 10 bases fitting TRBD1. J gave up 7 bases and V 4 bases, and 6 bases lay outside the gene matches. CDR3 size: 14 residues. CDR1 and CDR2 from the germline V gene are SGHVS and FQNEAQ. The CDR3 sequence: CASSSGTGDGGYTF. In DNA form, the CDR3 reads TGTGCCAGCAGCTCCGGGACAGGGGACGGTGGCTACACCTTC.

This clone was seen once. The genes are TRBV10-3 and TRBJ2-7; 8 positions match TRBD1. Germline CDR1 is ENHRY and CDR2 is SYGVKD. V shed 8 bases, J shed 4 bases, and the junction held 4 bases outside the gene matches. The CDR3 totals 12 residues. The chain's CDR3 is CAIRQGRYEQYF. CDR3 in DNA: TGTGCCATCCGACAGGGGAGGTACGAGCAGTACTTC.

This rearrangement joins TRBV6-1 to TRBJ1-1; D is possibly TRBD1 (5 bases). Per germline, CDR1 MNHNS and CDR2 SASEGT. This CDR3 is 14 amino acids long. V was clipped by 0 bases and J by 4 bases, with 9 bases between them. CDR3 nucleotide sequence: TGTGCCAGCAGTGAAGCAGGGGTCCCCACTGAAGCTTTCTTT. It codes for CASSEAGVPTEAFF.

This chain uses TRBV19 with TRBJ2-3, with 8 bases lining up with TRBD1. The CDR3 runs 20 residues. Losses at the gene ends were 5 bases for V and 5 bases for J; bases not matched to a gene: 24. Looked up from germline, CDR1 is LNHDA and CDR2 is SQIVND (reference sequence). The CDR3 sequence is CASSLYLKISTGQGGDTQYF. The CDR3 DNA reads TGTGCCAGTAGTTTGTACTTAAAGATCTCCACTGGACAGGGAGGAGATACGCAGTATTTT.